There are a few counts of the clone carrying this T cell receptor beta chain. Its specificity is unknown. Organoid and thymic CD3+TCRαβ+CD8 single positive cells were FACS sorted. Trimming took 6 bases from V and 8 from J; bases not matched to a gene: 21. Germline values: CDR1 SNHLY, CDR2 FYNNEI. The CDR3 is made up of 18 amino acids. Semi-nested PCR with reverse primers in the TRAC or TRBC constant regions amplified each chain separately. First-strand cDNA was made from approximately 3.7 to 480 ng RNA. One entry per CDR3 protein, called by TCRdb with MiXCR from the 5' RACE reads. The sample holds about 8,500 distinct CDR3 sequences; about 16% are singletons and the top ten take 1.4%. This sample was included in a study of T cells generated in artificial thymic organoids. Findings and limits, study-wide: Organoid-derived CD8 single positive T cells showed physiological TCR clonotype diversity.

The sample taken for sequencing was naive CD8+ T cells from the thymus. Subset specified: CD3+TCRalphabeta+CD8SP T cells; for blood, CD45RO-CCR7+ naive CD8+ T cells. This TCR was sampled from a human donor who gave cord blood stem cells for thymic organoid culture, a cardiac surgery patient who gave postnatal thymus, or a blood donor (not recorded which). The rearrangement uses TRBV2 and TRBJ2-1; 8 nucleotides match TRBD2. CDR3 loop: CASSGSRRYGGAVYEQFF. DNA of the CDR3: TGTGCCAGCAGCGGATCTCGACGTTACGGGGGGGCTGTCTATGAGCAGTTCTTC.